This T cell receptor (beta chain) was observed in a study of cytomegalovirus exposure and HLA in healthy donors. Germline-derived CDR1 and CDR2 are SGHRS and YFSETQ. This CDR3 is 14 amino acids long. V lost 5 bases to trimming and J lost 5 bases; unmatched junction nucleotides: 6. When sampled, the donors appeared nominally healthy, though they likely had unrecorded immune exposures. In the case of this clone: Its antigen is undetermined.

In the PCR, 60 Vbeta and 13 Jbeta primers were used. Measured with immunoSEQ multiplex PCR; TCRdb has only the in-frame clones, and not every one. The data hold 100,000 to 150,000 clones, with roughly 79% observed a single time. General study points: As was reported, the classifier diagnosed cytomegalovirus status with high specificity and sensitivity. Clonal expansion, a later analysis showed, was greater in HLA-associated TCR beta chains than in equally common others. Usually a TCR sequence was rare, but some public TCRs were found in many donors.

The receptor was derived from a woman aged 40 to 50 in good health and CMV-seronegative. The chain links TRBV5-1 to TRBJ2-1, with 8 bases identical to TRBD2. The sequenced sample consisted of PBMCs. For the CDR3, the DNA is TGCGCCAGCAGTTTGATAGCGGGAAACAATGAGCAGTTCTTC. Amino acid sequence: CASSLIAGNNEQFF. Supplemented by reference TRBV5-1 and TRBJ2-1, the full variable domain reads KAGVTQTPRYLIKTRGQQVTLSCSPISGHRSVSWYQQTPGQGLQFLFEYFSETQRNKGNFPGRFSGRQFSNSRSEMNVSTLELGDSALYLCASSLIAGNNEQFFGPGTRLTVL.